This TCR beta chain was recorded in a study of T cells after yellow fever vaccination. In the study overall: EM, EMRA, CM and Tscm memory subsets were separated by sorting (using CD3, CD45RA, CCR7 and CD95).

This clonotype has at least ten counts. The study made its TCR cDNA through 5'RACE template switching. That step introduced a universal primer site along with UMIs. One entry per CDR3 protein, called by TCRdb with MiXCR from the 5' RACE reads. The sample shows tens of thousands of distinct CDR3 sequences, over 9.5% of them seen only once. Study outcomes and limitations: Clonotype sharing between CD4 and CD8 compartments was small. Abundant bulk-population clonotypes could contaminate the FACS-sorted repertoires.

This clonotype was obtained from a man between 18 and 29 years old who received the YFV17D yellow fever vaccine. The material was PBMCs, either bulk or a sorted T-cell subset (CD4+, CD8+, memory, or dextramer-sorted; not recorded which), obtained roughly 15 days after the first yellow fever vaccination.

CDR3 amino acids: CSSGRDTSYEQYF. The CDR3 nucleotides read TGTTCTTCTGGAAGGGACACCTCCTACGAGCAGTACTTC. The chain employs TRBV11-1 and TRBJ2-7; D is perhaps TRBD1 (6 bases). This CDR3 has 13 amino acids. Germline-derived CDR1 and CDR2 are SGHAT and FQDESV (reference sequence).